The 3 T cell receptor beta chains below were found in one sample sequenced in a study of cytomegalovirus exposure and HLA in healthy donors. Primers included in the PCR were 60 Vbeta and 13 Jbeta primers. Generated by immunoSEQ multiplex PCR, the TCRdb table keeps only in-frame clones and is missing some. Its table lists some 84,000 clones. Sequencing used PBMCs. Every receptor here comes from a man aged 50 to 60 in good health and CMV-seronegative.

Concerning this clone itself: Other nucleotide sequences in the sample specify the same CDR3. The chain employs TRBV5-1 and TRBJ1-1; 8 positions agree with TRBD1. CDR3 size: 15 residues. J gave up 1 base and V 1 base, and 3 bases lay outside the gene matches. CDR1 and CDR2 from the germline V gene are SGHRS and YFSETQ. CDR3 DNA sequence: TGCGCCAGCAGCTTGAGGACAGGGCCGAACACTGAAGCTTTCTTT. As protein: CASSLRTGPNTEAFF.

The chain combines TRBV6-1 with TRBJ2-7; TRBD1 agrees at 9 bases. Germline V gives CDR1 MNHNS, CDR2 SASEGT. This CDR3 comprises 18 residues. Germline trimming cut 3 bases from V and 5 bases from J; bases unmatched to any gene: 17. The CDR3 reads CASSDYLYGDRVTDEQYF. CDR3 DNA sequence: TGTGCCAGCAGTGACTACCTTTATGGGGACAGGGTCACTGACGAGCAGTACTTC.

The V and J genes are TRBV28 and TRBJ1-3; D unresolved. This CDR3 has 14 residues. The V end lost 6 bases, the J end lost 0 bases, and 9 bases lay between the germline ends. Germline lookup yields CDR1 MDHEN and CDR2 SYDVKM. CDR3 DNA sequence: TGTGCCAGCAGAGCGGGGATCTCTGGAAACACCATATATTTT. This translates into CASRAGISGNTIYF.